Described below is a single TCR beta chain sequence and its context. This sample was included in a study of shared clonotypes between healthy human individuals. Trimming stripped 5 bases from V and 1 base from J, with 14 bases between. CDR1 is LNHDA, CDR2 SQIVND, per germline (reference sequence). This CDR3 spans 15 amino acids. Generated by immunoSEQ multiplex PCR, the TCRdb table keeps only in-frame clones and is missing some. The sample contains 550,000 to 850,000 clones, around two thirds of which appear only once. The rearrangement uses TRBV19 and TRBJ1-1; possible D gene TRBD1, 5 bases. The TCR comes from a woman in her 30s in good health. The material sequenced was memory CD4+ T cells sorted from blood. Indicated subset: CD45RA-negative fraction. In DNA form, the CDR3 reads TGTGCCAGTAGTTGGAGGGGCACGGGGAACACTGAAGCTTTCTTT. Its translation: CASSWRGTGNTEAFF.